The clone carrying this T cell receptor (beta chain) was seen at least ten times. What it binds is unknown. The CDR3 end is not reached by the read, which stops 3 residues before it; the germline J gene fills it in. The entry originates in a study of T cell clonality in common variable immunodeficiency. The method was immunoSEQ multiplex PCR; TCRdb's version includes in-frame clones alone and lacks a portion of them. The sample includes 30,000 or so clones, none of them occurring once. Germline loops: CDR1 SGHNT, CDR2 YENEEA. This CDR3 has 14 residues. V gave up 2 bases and J gave up 7 bases, with 11 bases separating them. Overall study results and limits: TCRbeta clonality was increased in CVID versus healthy controls.

Sequenced: peripheral blood mononuclear cells. The chain has TRBV11-3 and TRBJ2-2, with D maybe TRBD2 (6 bases). The receptor was isolated from a person aged 18-69 years in good health. The CDR3 spells CASSLSGGVGELFF. CDR3 bases read: TGTGCCAGCAGCTTAAGTGGAGGGGTCGGGGAG. Full variable domain (missing parts from reference TRBV11-3 and TRBJ2-2): EAGVVQSPRYKIIEKKQPVAFWCNPISGHNTLYWYLQNLGQGPELLIRYENEEAVDDSQLPKDRFSAERLKGVDSTLKIQPAELGDSAVYLCASSLSGGVGELFFGEGSRLTVL.